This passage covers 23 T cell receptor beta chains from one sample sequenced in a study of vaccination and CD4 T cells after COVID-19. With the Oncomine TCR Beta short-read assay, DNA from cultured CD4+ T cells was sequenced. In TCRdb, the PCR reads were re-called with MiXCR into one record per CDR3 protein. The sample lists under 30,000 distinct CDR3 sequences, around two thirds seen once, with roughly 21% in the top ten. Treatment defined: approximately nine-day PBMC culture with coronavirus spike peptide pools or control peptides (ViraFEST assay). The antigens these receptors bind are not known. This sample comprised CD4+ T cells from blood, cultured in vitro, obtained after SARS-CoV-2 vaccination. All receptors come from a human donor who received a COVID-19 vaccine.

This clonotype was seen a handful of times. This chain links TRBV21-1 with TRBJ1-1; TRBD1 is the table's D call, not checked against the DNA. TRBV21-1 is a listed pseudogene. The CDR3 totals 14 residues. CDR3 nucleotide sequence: TGTGCCAGCAGCAAAGGGGACACGAACACTGAAGCTTTCTTT. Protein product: CASSKGDTNTEAFF.

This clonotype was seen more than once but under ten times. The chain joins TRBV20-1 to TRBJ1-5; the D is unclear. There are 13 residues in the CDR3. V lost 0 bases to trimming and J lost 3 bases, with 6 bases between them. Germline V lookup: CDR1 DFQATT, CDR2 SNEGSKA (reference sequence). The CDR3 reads CSARDEPNQPQHF. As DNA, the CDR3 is TGCAGTGCTAGAGATGAACCCAATCAGCCCCAGCATTTT.

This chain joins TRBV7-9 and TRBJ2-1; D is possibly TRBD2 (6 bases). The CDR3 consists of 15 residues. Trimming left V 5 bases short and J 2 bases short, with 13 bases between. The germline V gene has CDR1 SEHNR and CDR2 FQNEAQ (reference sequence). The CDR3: CASSLGWGAYNEQFF. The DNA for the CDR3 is TGTGCCAGCAGCCTGGGCTGGGGGGCCTACAATGAGCAGTTCTTC.

The CDR3 region is CASSVEVNTGELFF. The CDR3 nucleotides are TGTGCCAGCAGTGTGGAGGTGAACACCGGGGAGCTGTTTTTT. J is TRBJ2-2 and V is TRBV25-1; maybe TRBD2 (5 bases). This CDR3 is 14 amino acids long. V gave up 4 bases and J gave up 1 base, with 7 bases separating them. Looked up from germline, CDR1 is MGHDK and CDR2 is SYGVNS.

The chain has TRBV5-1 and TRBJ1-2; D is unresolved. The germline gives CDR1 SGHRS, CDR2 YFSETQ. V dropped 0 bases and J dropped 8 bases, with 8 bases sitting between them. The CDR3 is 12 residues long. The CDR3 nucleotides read TGCGCCAGCAGCTTGGCGTTAGGAGGCTACACCTTC. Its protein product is CASSLALGGYTF.

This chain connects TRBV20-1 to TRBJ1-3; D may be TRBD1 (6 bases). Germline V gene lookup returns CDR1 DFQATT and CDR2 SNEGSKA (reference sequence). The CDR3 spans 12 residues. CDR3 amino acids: CSGTSPGNTIYF. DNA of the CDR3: TGCAGCGGGACATCGCCTGGAAACACCATATATTTT.

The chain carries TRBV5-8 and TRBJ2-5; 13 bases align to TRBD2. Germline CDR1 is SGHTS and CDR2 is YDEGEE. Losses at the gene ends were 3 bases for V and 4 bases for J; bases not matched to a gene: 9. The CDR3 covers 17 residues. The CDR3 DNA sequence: TGTGCCAGCAGCTCCCGGACGGGACTAGCGGGGAGAGAGACCCAGTACTTC. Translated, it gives CASSSRTGLAGRETQYF.

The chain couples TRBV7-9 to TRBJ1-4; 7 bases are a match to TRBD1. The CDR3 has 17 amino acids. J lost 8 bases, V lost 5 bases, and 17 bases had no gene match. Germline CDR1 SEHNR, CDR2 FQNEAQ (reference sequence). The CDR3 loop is CASSPRGTALEVEKLFF. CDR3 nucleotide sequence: TGTGCCAGCAGCCCCCGAGGGACAGCCCTAGAAGTCGAAAAACTGTTTTTT. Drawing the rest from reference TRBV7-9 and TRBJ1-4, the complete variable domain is DTGVSQNPRHKITKRGQNVTFRCDPISEHNRLYWYRQTLGQGPEFLTYFQNEAQLEKSRLLSDRFSAERPKGSFSTLEIQRTEQGDSAMYLCASSPRGTALEVEKLFFGSGTQLSVL.

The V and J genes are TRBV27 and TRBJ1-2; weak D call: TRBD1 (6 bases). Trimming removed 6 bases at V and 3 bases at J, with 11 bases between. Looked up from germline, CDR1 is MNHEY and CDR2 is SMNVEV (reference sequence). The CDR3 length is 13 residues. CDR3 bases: TGTGCCAGCAGCGACAGGAGGGACTATGGCTACACCTTC. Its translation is CASSDRRDYGYTF.

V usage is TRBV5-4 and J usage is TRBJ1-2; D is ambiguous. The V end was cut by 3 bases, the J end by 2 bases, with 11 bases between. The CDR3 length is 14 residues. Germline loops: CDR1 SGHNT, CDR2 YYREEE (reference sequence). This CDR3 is CASSSIGLNYGYTF. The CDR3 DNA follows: TGTGCCAGCAGCTCTATTGGCTTAAACTATGGCTACACCTTC.

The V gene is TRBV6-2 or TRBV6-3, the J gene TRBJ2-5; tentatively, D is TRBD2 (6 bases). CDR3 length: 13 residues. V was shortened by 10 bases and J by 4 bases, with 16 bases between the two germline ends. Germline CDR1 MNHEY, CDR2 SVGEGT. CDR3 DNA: TGTGCCACCAGGGACTGGGTAGGAGAGACCCAGTACTTC. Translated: CATRDWVGETQYF.

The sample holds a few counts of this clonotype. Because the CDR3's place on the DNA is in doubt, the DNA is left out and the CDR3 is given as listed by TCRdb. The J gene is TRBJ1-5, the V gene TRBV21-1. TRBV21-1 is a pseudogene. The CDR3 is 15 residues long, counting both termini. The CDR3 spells CASSYLCGLYQPQHF.

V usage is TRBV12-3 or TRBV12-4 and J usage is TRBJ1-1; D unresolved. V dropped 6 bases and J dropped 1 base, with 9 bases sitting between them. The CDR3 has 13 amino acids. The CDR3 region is CASRGDGNTEAFF. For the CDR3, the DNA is TGTGCCAGCAGGGGCGACGGGAACACTGAAGCTTTCTTT.

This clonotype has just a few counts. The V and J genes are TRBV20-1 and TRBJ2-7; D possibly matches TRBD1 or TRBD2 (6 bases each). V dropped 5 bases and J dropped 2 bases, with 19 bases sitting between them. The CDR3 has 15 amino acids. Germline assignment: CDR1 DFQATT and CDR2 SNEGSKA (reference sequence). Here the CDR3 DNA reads TGCAGTGCTCGGAGGGCGAAGGGGGTGGCCTACGAGCAGTACTTC. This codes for CSARRAKGVAYEQYF.

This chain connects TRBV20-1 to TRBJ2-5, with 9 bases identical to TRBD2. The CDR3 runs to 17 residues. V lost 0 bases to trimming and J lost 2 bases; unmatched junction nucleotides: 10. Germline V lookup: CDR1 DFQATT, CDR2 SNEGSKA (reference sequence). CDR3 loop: CSARDWGSGGVQETQYF. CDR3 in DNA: TGCAGTGCTAGAGATTGGGGTAGCGGGGGAGTACAAGAGACCCAGTACTTC.

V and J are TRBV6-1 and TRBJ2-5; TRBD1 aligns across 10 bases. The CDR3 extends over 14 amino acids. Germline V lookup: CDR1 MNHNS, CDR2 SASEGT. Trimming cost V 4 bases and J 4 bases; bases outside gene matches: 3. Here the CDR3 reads CASSGRTGGETQYF. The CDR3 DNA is TGTGCCAGCAGTGGAAGGACAGGGGGAGAGACCCAGTACTTC.

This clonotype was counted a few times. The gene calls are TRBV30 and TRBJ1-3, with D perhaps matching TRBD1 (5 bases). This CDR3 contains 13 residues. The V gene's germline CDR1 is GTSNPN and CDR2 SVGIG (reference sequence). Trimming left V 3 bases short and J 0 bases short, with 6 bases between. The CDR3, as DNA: TGTGCCTGGAGCGGGGGCTCTGGAAACACCATATATTTT. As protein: CAWSGGSGNTIYF. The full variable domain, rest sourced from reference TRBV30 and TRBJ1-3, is SQTIHQWPATLVQPVGSPLSLECTVEGTSNPNLYWYRQAAGRGLQLLFYSVGIGQISSEVPQNLSASRPQDRQFILSSKKLLLSDSGFYLCAWSGGSGNTIYFGEGSWLTVV.

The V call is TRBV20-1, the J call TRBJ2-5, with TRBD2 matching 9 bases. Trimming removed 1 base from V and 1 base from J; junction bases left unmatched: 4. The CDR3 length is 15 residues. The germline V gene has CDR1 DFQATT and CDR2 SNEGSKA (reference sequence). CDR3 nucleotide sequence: TGCAGTGCTAGAGCAAGCGGGGGGCTCCAAGAGACCCAGTACTTC. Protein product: CSARASGGLQETQYF.

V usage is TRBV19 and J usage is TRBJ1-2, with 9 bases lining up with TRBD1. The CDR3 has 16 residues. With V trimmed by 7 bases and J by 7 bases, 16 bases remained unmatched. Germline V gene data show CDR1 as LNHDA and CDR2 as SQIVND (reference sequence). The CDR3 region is CASTFRGGQGNSGYTF. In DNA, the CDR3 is TGTGCCAGTACCTTTCGAGGTGGACAGGGGAATAGTGGCTACACCTTC.

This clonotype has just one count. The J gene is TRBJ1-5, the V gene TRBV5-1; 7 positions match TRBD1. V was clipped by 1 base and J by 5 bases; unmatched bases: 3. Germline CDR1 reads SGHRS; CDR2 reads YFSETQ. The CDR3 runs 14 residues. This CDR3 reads CASSLTGDDQPQHF. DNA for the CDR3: TGCGCCAGCAGCTTGACAGGGGACGATCAGCCCCAGCATTTT.

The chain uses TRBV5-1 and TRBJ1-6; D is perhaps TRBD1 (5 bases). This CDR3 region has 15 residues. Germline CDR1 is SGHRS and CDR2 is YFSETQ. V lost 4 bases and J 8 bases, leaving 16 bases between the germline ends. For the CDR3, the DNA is TGCGCCAGCAGCGTGACAGTACTGGGTGATTCACCCCTCCACTTT. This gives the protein CASSVTVLGDSPLHF.

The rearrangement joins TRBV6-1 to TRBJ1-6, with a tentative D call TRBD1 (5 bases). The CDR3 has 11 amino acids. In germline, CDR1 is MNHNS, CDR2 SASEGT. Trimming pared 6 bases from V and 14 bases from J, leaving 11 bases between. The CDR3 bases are TGTGCCAGCAGATCGGGGACGGCCCTCCACTTT. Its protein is CASRSGTALHF.

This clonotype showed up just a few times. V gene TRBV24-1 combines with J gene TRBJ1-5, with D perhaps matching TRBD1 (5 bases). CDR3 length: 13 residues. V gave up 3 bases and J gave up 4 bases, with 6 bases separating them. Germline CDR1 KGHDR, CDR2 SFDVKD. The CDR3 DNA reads TGTGCCACCAGTGATGCAGGGAATCAGCCCCAGCATTTT. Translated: CATSDAGNQPQHF.